This T cell receptor beta chain stems from a study of T cell responses to AZD1222 COVID-19 vaccine. Germline V gives CDR1 SGDLS, CDR2 YYNGEE. The V and J ends lost 3 bases and 3 bases, in that order; junction bases with no gene match: 6. The CDR3 is made up of 16 amino acids. General observations from the study: Just a handful of AZD1222 recipients were seropositive at baseline. No day 14 peak samples; only post-peak repertoires were characterized. Clonal diversity may have been underestimated in mostly white British donors.

The analysis combined second doses at about 4 or about 12 weeks. For this clone: Its antigen is unknown.

Clones were read by immunoSEQ multiplex PCR, and TCRdb kept only the in-frame ones, dropping some. Of over 120,000 clones in the sample, just over 85% were seen once. This receptor was taken from an adult who received the AZD1222 COVID-19 vaccine. The sample here was peripheral blood, taken 28 days after the second AZD1222 dose. The gene calls are TRBV9 and TRBJ2-1; 10 bases map to TRBD2. The CDR3 loop is CASSALPSGGYNEQFF. Written as DNA, the CDR3 is TGTGCCAGCAGCGCTCTCCCTAGCGGGGGCTACAATGAGCAGTTCTTC.